This T cell receptor (beta chain) came from a study of blood T cell repertoires in COVID-19. Study information: PBMCs, B-cell-depleted T cells, or T cells were the source of the cDNA or gDNA that made up the material.

Authors' analysis steps: Amplification of reference gene primers provided the estimated nucleated cell counts. Measured with immunoSEQ multiplex PCR; TCRdb has only the in-frame clones, and not every one. V and J calls and clone size follow that table, whereas D and trimming were derived from the DNA. Altogether under 55,000 clones are present, less than 90% being singletons, with the ten largest covering under 3%. The CDR3 is made up of 15 amino acids. Germline V gene data show CDR1 as SGHTS and CDR2 as YDEGEE. Trimming took 6 bases from V and 4 from J, leaving 19 bases between them. This clonotype originated in a man aged 50-59 years with acute or convalescent COVID-19. The chain joins TRBV5-8 to TRBJ1-2; possibly TRBD1 for D (5 bases). Sequenced input: peripheral blood. The CDR3 reads CASTSRGGAGYGYTF. CDR3 in DNA: TGTGCCAGCACCTCTCGGGGGGGAGCGGGCTATGGCTACACCTTC. Together with reference TRBV5-8 and TRBJ1-2, the CDR3 gives the full variable domain: EAGVTQSPTHLIKTRGQQATLRCSPISGHTSVYWYQQALGLGLQFLLWYDEGEERNRGNFPPRFSGRQFPNYSSELNVNALELEDSALYLCASTSRGGAGYGYTFGSGTRLTVV.